Below, 19 T cell receptor beta chains from the same sample are listed, as sequenced in a study of cytotoxic CD8 clonotypes in ibrutinib-treated CLL. TCRdb's table, derived via immunoSEQ multiplex PCR, lists solely in-frame clones and lacks some. This sample has approximately 30,000 clones, with roughly 57% found just once. The source material was PBMCs, sampled before ibrutinib treatment. Receptors were obtained from a human donor with chronic lymphocytic leukemia.

This clone was counted between two and nine times. The CDR3 DNA follows: TGTGCCTTAGCTAAGGGACAGGACAACGAGCAGTACTTC. Translated: CALAKGQDNEQYF. The V and J genes are TRBV10-3 and TRBJ2-7; 8 bases map to TRBD1. J lost 5 bases, V lost 11 bases, and 11 bases had no gene match. The CDR3 length is 13 residues. Per the germline V gene, CDR1 is ENHRY and CDR2 is SYGVKD.

A word on this clone: This may be a read error: a much more frequent sequence differs by one nucleotide. This chain uses TRBV27 with TRBJ2-1, with TRBD2 identical over 7 bases. In germline, CDR1 is MNHEY, CDR2 SMNVEV (reference sequence). This CDR3 has 19 residues. CDR3 nucleotide sequence: TGTGCCAGCAATTTATCATCGGGGGGTGGGCTAGCGGCCTACAATGAGCAGTTCTTC. This codes for CASNLSSGGGLAAYNEQFF.

This rearrangement joins TRBV27 to TRBJ2-3; no clear D gene. Per germline, CDR1 MNHEY and CDR2 SMNVEV (reference sequence). Deletions cut 0 bases from V and 10 bases from J, with 11 bases between. The length of the CDR3 is 13 residues. The DNA of the CDR3 is TGTGCCAGCAGTTTATCTCCTACTTGGGCGCAGTATTTT. Amino acids: CASSLSPTWAQYF.

By share, this clone counts as medium-sized. The chain combines TRBV19 with TRBJ1-1, with 7 bases that match TRBD1. This CDR3 spans 16 amino acids. Germline CDR1 LNHDA, CDR2 SQIVND (reference sequence). V was pared by 4 bases and J by 0 bases, with 8 bases of the junction left unmatched. In DNA form, the CDR3 reads TGTGCCAGTAGTAGGACAGGTGGTGGCATGAACACTGAAGCTTTCTTT. Protein sequence: CASSRTGGGMNTEAFF.

This clone came up once. This sequence joins TRBV5-6 and TRBJ1-6, with 9 positions matching TRBD1. This CDR3 comprises 15 residues. The V segment lost 4 bases and the J segment 4 bases; nucleotides outside the gene matches: 3. Germline-derived CDR1 and CDR2 are SGHDT and YYEEEE. CDR3 nucleotide sequence: TGTGCCAGCAGCCTGGGACAGGGATATAATTCACCCCTCCACTTT. This gives the protein CASSLGQGYNSPLHF.

The V gene is TRBV21-1, the J gene TRBJ2-6; the DNA was not used to check the table's D call, TRBD1. TRBV21-1 is given as a pseudogene. The CDR3 covers 17 residues. The CDR3 spells CASTATGFFSGANVLTF. DNA of the CDR3: TGTGCCAGCACCGCGACAGGGTTCTTCTCTGGGGCCAACGTCCTGACTTTC.

The V and J genes are TRBV5-6 and TRBJ2-5; 9 bases line up with TRBD1. The trim removed 0 bases at V and 2 bases at J, leaving 2 bases unmatched. The CDR3 has 15 residues. The germline gives CDR1 SGHDT, CDR2 YYEEEE. CDR3: CASSLEQGAQETQYF. The CDR3 region has the DNA TGTGCCAGCAGCTTGGAACAGGGGGCTCAAGAGACCCAGTACTTC.

V and J are TRBV4-1 and TRBJ1-2; 9 positions match TRBD1. Germline CDR1 and CDR2: MGHRA and YSYEKL. The CDR3 runs 16 residues. J lost 5 bases, V lost 2 bases, and 9 bases had no gene match. The CDR3 nucleotides are TGCGCCAGCAGCCAAAGAGAGGACAGGGGAGCGTATGGCTACACCTTC. It codes for CASSQREDRGAYGYTF.

The chain employs TRBV5-6 and TRBJ1-4; D unclear. Deletions cut 2 bases from V and 5 bases from J, with 7 bases between. Germline loops: CDR1 SGHDT, CDR2 YYEEEE. CDR3 length: 13 amino acids. CDR3 DNA: TGTGCCAGCAGCTTACAGCAAAATGAAAAACTGTTTTTT. Protein sequence: CASSLQQNEKLFF.

The chain couples TRBV29-1 to TRBJ2-5; 8 bases match TRBD2. This CDR3 comprises 13 residues. CDR1 and CDR2 from the germline V gene are SQVTM and ANQGSEA. V lost 7 bases and J lost 5; bases outside the gene matches: 9. The CDR3: CSARGGETETQYF. The CDR3 DNA follows: TGCAGCGCCCGGGGGGGGGAAACTGAGACCCAGTACTTC.

The chain employs TRBV19 and TRBJ2-1; 12 bases fit TRBD1. The J segment lost 6 bases and the V segment lost 6 bases, leaving 6 bases of the junction unmatched. Germline CDR1 is LNHDA and CDR2 is SQIVND (reference sequence). This CDR3 has 15 amino acids. CDR3: CASRRGQGASNEQFF. The CDR3 region has the DNA TGTGCCAGTAGGCGGGGACAGGGGGCTAGCAATGAGCAGTTCTTC.

This clone has more than one count but fewer than ten. The rearrangement joins TRBV5-6 to TRBJ2-3; either TRBD1 or TRBD2 may fit D (6 bases each). This CDR3 contains 14 residues. V lost 1 base, J lost 4 bases, and 10 bases lay in between. Germline V gives CDR1 SGHDT, CDR2 YYEEEE. The CDR3 region has the DNA TGTGCCAGCAGCTTGCTCGGGGGCGCAGATACGCAGTATTTT. This sequence encodes CASSLLGGADTQYF. Full variable domain (remainder filled in from reference TRBV5-6 and TRBJ2-3): DAGVTQSPTHLIKTRGQQVTLRCSPKSGHDTVSWYQQALGQGPQFIFQYYEEEERQRGNFPDRFSGHQFPNYSSELNVNALLLGDSALYLCASSLLGGADTQYFGPGTRLTVL.

The V call is TRBV6-5, the J call TRBJ1-2; D call uncertain. The ends were cut back, 8 bases at V and 8 bases at J, with 12 bases in the middle. Germline V gives CDR1 MNHEY, CDR2 SVGAGI. The CDR3 length is 11 residues. CDR3 nucleotide sequence: TGTGCCAGCCGAAGTCCCCTGGGCTACACCTTC. Its protein is CASRSPLGYTF.

As to this clone: Other DNA sequences from this sample encode an identical CDR3 as well. This chain connects TRBV10-3 to TRBJ2-5, with D tentatively TRBD1 (6 bases). The V and J ends lost 4 bases and 5 bases respectively, with 14 bases between them. The V gene's germline CDR1 is ENHRY and CDR2 SYGVKD. The CDR3 consists of 14 residues. CDR3 nucleotide sequence: TGTGCCATCAGTGCCGCAGGGGTGGGCGAGACCCAGTACTTC. The encoded protein is CAISAAGVGETQYF.

The chain couples TRBV6-1 to TRBJ2-7; the D is unclear. Trimming removed 3 bases from V and 0 bases from J, with 0 bases in between. CDR3 size: 11 residues. CDR1 and CDR2 from the germline V gene are MNHNS and SASEGT. The CDR3 loop is CASSDSYEQYF. The CDR3 coding sequence is TGTGCCAGCAGTGACTCCTACGAGCAGTACTTC.

The chain recombines TRBV7-9 with TRBJ1-2; the D gene is possibly TRBD1 (6 bases). There are 16 residues in the CDR3. The V gene's germline CDR1 is SEHNR and CDR2 FQNEAQ (reference sequence). V lost 0 bases and J lost 0, with 11 bases in between. The CDR3 sequence: CASSLASGQSNYGYTF. For the CDR3, the DNA is TGTGCCAGCAGCTTAGCGTCCGGACAGTCTAACTATGGCTACACCTTC.

This clone is judged medium-sized (0.01 to 0.1%). V gene TRBV7-2 combines with J gene TRBJ1-2; D remains unclear. Germline V gives CDR1 SGHTA, CDR2 FQGNSA. Trimming shortened V by 2 bases and J by 6 bases, and 13 bases separated the two germline ends. CDR3 length: 14 residues. The CDR3 region has the DNA TGTGCCAGCAGCTTAACGGGAACGGCGGATGGCTACACCTTC. It codes for CASSLTGTADGYTF.

The chain employs TRBV2 and TRBJ2-7; D is perhaps TRBD1 (5 bases). The CDR3 spans 13 residues. Between the trimmed V and J ends, which lost 2 bases and 5 bases, there was a span of 10 bases. Germline V lookup: CDR1 SNHLY, CDR2 FYNNEI. CDR3: CASSETAGHEQYF. The DNA of the CDR3 is TGTGCCAGCAGTGAAACTGCAGGGCACGAGCAGTACTTC. The full variable domain, rest sourced from reference TRBV2 and TRBJ2-7, is EPEVTQTPSHQVTQMGQEVILRCVPISNHLYFYWYRQILGQKVEFLVSFYNNEISEKSEIFDDQFSVERPDGSNFTLKIRSTKLEDSAMYFCASSETAGHEQYFGPGTRLTVT.

The chain is built from TRBV19 and TRBJ1-5; the match to TRBD1 covers 9 bases. CDR3 size: 13 residues. Germline V lookup: CDR1 LNHDA, CDR2 SQIVND (reference sequence). V dropped 11 bases and J dropped 4; count of bases not matched to a gene: 6. The CDR3 reads CASTGQGNQPQHF. The CDR3 nucleotides read TGTGCCTCTACTGGACAGGGGAATCAGCCCCAGCATTTT.